The source of this T cell receptor beta chain is a study of OX40 agonist ivuxolimab in advanced cancers. Sequenced by immunoSEQ multiplex PCR; TCRdb stores in-frame clones only, minus some. The sample records about 85,000 clones, about 86% being singletons. The V gene's germline CDR1 is PRHDT and CDR2 FYEKMQ (reference sequence). This CDR3 region has 15 residues. V lost 3 bases and J lost 7; bases outside the gene matches: 9. The clonotype originates from an adult with an advanced solid tumor such as melanoma, head and neck, liver or kidney cancer. Sequenced material: CD4+ or CD8+ T cells sorted from blood, taken in a trial of the OX40 agonist ivuxolimab. The chain combines TRBV13 with TRBJ2-5, with 9 nucleotides matching TRBD2. DNA of the CDR3: TGTGCCAGCAGCTTTGGCGGGGGGGGTACCGGGACCCAGTACTTC. It encodes CASSFGGGGTGTQYF.